This passage covers 19 T cell receptor beta chains from one sample sequenced in a study of Ad26.COV2.S vaccination and SARS-CoV-2 variants. The protocol was immunoSEQ multiplex PCR, while the TCRdb copy is restricted to in-frame clones and leaves out a portion. The sample has some 180,000 clones; around nine tenths are singletons. The specimen comprised peripheral blood, sampled after recovery from COVID-19. These receptors were obtained from a human donor who had recovered from COVID-19.

The chain employs TRBV13 and TRBJ2-2; either TRBD1 or TRBD2 may fit D (5 bases each). Germline V lookup: CDR1 PRHDT, CDR2 FYEKMQ (reference sequence). Trimming cost V 2 bases and J 6 bases, with 13 bases left between them. The CDR3 is 15 residues long. CDR3 sequence: CASSLNQGRPGELFF. The CDR3 DNA sequence: TGTGCCAGCAGCTTAAACCAGGGACGTCCCGGGGAGCTGTTTTTT.

The gene calls are TRBV7-9 and TRBJ2-2; perhaps TRBD1 as D (6 bases). Per germline, CDR1 SEHNR and CDR2 FQNEAQ (reference sequence). V dropped 5 bases and J dropped 6 bases, with 28 bases sitting between them. The CDR3 has 19 amino acids. The CDR3 DNA sequence: TGTGCCAGCAGCACCAGGGGTAGGCAGACCCAGTTCGGGGCCGGGGAGCTGTTTTTT. Translating gives CASSTRGRQTQFGAGELFF.

The J gene is TRBJ1-2, the V gene TRBV7-8; TRBD1 is a possible D gene (6 bases). Trimming removed 6 bases from V and 8 bases from J, with 13 bases in between. The CDR3 is 12 amino acids. Germline V gene data show CDR1 as SGHVS and CDR2 as FQNEAQ. CDR3 amino acids: CASSPGVGGYTF. For the CDR3, the DNA is TGTGCCAGCAGTCCAGGGGTAGGAGGCTACACCTTC.

The J gene is TRBJ2-3, the V gene TRBV3-1 (or the pseudogene TRBV3-2), with 8 bases identical to TRBD1. Germline-derived CDR1 and CDR2 are LGHDT and YNNKEL (reference sequence). The J segment lost 4 bases and the V segment lost 3 bases, leaving 12 bases of the junction unmatched. The CDR3 runs 17 residues. The CDR3 loop reads CASSHPSVDRVSDTQYF. The CDR3 bases are TGTGCCAGCAGCCACCCCTCCGTGGACAGGGTGTCAGATACGCAGTATTTT.

The rearrangement uses TRBV7-2 and TRBJ1-1; D may be TRBD1 (5 bases). Trimming shortened V by 1 base and J by 8 bases, and 8 bases separated the two germline ends. Germline V gene sequence: CDR1 SGHTA, CDR2 FQGNSA. The CDR3 is 12 residues long. The CDR3 DNA reads TGTGCCAGCAGCTTAGGCGGGGGAGAAGCTTTCTTT. Protein: CASSLGGGEAFF.

The V gene is TRBV5-4, the J gene TRBJ2-1; D gene uncertain. The germline gives CDR1 SGHNT, CDR2 YYREEE (reference sequence). V was shortened by 1 base and J by 6 bases, with 5 bases between the two germline ends. The CDR3 loop spans 12 amino acids. The CDR3 DNA reads TGTGCCAGCAGCTTGCCTAGCAATGAGCAGTTCTTC. Translating gives CASSLPSNEQFF.

The V and J genes are TRBV10-2 and TRBJ2-7; TRBD2 aligns across 12 bases. CDR3 size: 15 residues. V lost 7 bases to trimming and J lost 1 base; unmatched junction nucleotides: 5. The germline V gene has CDR1 WSHSY and CDR2 SAAADI. This chain's CDR3 is CASKPGLAGSYEQYF. As DNA, the CDR3 is TGCGCCAGCAAGCCGGGACTAGCGGGTTCCTACGAGCAGTACTTC.

This clone showed up just once. This sequence joins TRBV7-9 and TRBJ2-3; D is ambiguous. This CDR3 has 13 amino acids. V gave up 6 bases and J gave up 5 bases, with 12 bases separating them. Per germline, CDR1 SEHNR and CDR2 FQNEAQ (reference sequence). CDR3 nucleotides: TGTGCCAGCAGGCCTCCCGGACGAGATACGCAGTATTTT. Protein: CASRPPGRDTQYF. The full variable domain, rest sourced from reference TRBV7-9 and TRBJ2-3, is DTGVSQNPRHKITKRGQNVTFRCDPISEHNRLYWYRQTLGQGPEFLTYFQNEAQLEKSRLLSDRFSAERPKGSFSTLEIQRTEQGDSAMYLCASRPPGRDTQYFGPGTRLTVL.

This chain uses TRBV5-1 with TRBJ2-2; TRBD2 is a possible D gene (6 bases). Between the trimmed V and J ends, which lost 1 base and 7 bases, there was a span of 11 bases. The V gene's germline CDR1 is SGHRS and CDR2 YFSETQ. The CDR3 has 14 amino acids. CDR3 coding DNA: TGCGCCAGCAGCTTGAGGAGGGTGGACGGGGAGCTGTTTTTT. It translates to CASSLRRVDGELFF.

This chain links TRBV6-5 with TRBJ1-6; D is possibly TRBD1 (5 bases). V lost 6 bases, J lost 14 bases, and 17 bases lay in between. Germline V gives CDR1 MNHEY, CDR2 SVGAGI. There are 13 residues in the CDR3. In DNA, the CDR3 is TGTGCCAGCAGACAGCAGGGAGGGCGATCCCTCCACTTT. As protein: CASRQQGGRSLHF.

The chain joins TRBV2 to TRBJ1-6; perhaps TRBD1 as D (6 bases). With 7 bases removed from V and 10 bases from J, the gap between germline ends came to 17 bases. CDR1 and CDR2 from the germline V gene are SNHLY and FYNNEI. There are 14 residues in the CDR3. The CDR3 sequence is CASTEGDQRSPLHF. CDR3 DNA sequence: TGTGCCAGCACCGAGGGGGACCAGCGCTCACCCCTCCACTTT.

The chain uses TRBV5-1 and TRBJ1-1, with D perhaps matching TRBD1 (5 bases). The CDR3 runs to 13 residues. Trimming removed 3 bases at V and 3 bases at J, with 9 bases between. From germline, CDR1 is SGHRS and CDR2 YFSETQ. CDR3 residues: CASSWDGYTEAFF. The CDR3 DNA reads as TGCGCCAGCAGCTGGGACGGATACACTGAAGCTTTCTTT. Complete variable domain (other parts from reference TRBV5-1 and TRBJ1-1): KAGVTQTPRYLIKTRGQQVTLSCSPISGHRSVSWYQQTPGQGLQFLFEYFSETQRNKGNFPGRFSGRQFSNSRSEMNVSTLELGDSALYLCASSWDGYTEAFFGQGTRLTVV.

This rearrangement joins TRBV11-2 to TRBJ1-1, with D possibly being TRBD1 (6 bases). Germline CDR1 SGHAT, CDR2 FQNNGV. V lost 5 bases to trimming and J lost 11 bases, with 21 bases between them. The CDR3 extends over 14 amino acids. The CDR3 DNA follows: TGTGCCAGCAGCCCTGGGACACTAACATCAGAGGCTTTCTTT. Encoded protein: CASSPGTLTSEAFF. Supplemented by reference TRBV11-2 and TRBJ1-1, the full variable domain reads EAGVAQSPRYKIIEKRQSVAFWCNPISGHATLYWYQQILGQGPKLLIQFQNNGVVDDSQLPKDRFSAERLKGVDSTLKIQPAKLEDSAVYLCASSPGTLTSEAFFGQGTRLTVV.

The chain recombines TRBV5-1 with TRBJ1-4; a weak D match, TRBD1 (5 bases). Germline V gene data show CDR1 as SGHRS and CDR2 as YFSETQ. The CDR3 spans 18 residues. V was shortened by 0 bases and J by 8 bases, with 23 bases between the two germline ends. CDR3 residues: CASSLAYSAGGKGEKLFF. The CDR3 DNA reads TGCGCCAGCAGCTTGGCCTATTCCGCGGGGGGGAAGGGCGAAAAACTGTTTTTT.

This clone appeared a single time. This chain connects TRBV27 to TRBJ1-1; 8 nucleotides agree with TRBD1. Per the germline V gene, CDR1 is MNHEY and CDR2 is SMNVEV (reference sequence). The CDR3 is made up of 15 amino acids. With V trimmed by 3 bases and J by 0 bases, 3 bases remained unmatched. The CDR3 loop reads CASSFNRGMNTEAFF. CDR3 nucleotides: TGTGCCAGCAGTTTTAACAGGGGGATGAACACTGAAGCTTTCTTT.

V gene TRBV7-7 combines with J gene TRBJ2-2, with a tentative D call TRBD1 (5 bases). The CDR3 has 11 amino acids. V was pared by 4 bases and J by 8 bases, with 5 bases between. Germline assignment: CDR1 SSHAT and CDR2 FNYEAQ (reference sequence). The DNA of the CDR3 is TGTGCCAGCAGCTCAGGGGGGGAGCTGTTTTTT. Translating gives CASSSGGELFF.

The rearrangement joins TRBV28 to TRBJ2-1; the match to TRBD2 covers 8 bases. V shed 5 bases, J shed 2 bases, and the junction held 8 bases outside the gene matches. The CDR3 is 16 amino acids. In germline, CDR1 is MDHEN, CDR2 SYDVKM. In nucleotides, the CDR3 is TGTGCCAGCAGTATCAGCGGGGGAGGAACCTACAATGAGCAGTTCTTC. This gives the protein CASSISGGGTYNEQFF. The full variable domain, with the rest looked up from reference TRBV28 and TRBJ2-1, is DVKVTQSSRYLVKRTGEKVFLECVQDMDHENMFWYRQDPGLGLRLIYFSYDVKMKEKGDIPEGYSVSREKKERFSLILESASTNQTSMYLCASSISGGGTYNEQFFGPGTRLTVL.

V is TRBV12-3 or TRBV12-4 and J is TRBJ2-7; 9 bases line up with TRBD1. The V gene end was trimmed by 3 bases and the J gene end by 5 bases; junction bases not matched to a gene: 2. There are 13 residues in the CDR3. Here the CDR3 DNA reads TGTGCCAGCAGTTTGGGACAGGGCCACGAGCAGTACTTC. Translated, it gives CASSLGQGHEQYF.

The J gene is TRBJ2-1, the V gene TRBV11-2; TRBD2 agrees at 8 bases. The CDR3 sequence is 17 residues long. CDR1 is SGHAT and CDR2 is FQNNGV in the germline V gene. Trimming at V came to 5 bases and at J to 7 bases, leaving 16 bases not matched to a gene. CDR3 coding DNA: TGTGCCAGCAGCCGGGATCACAAGCGGGAGTGGTGGAATGAGCAGTTCTTC. Its translation is CASSRDHKREWWNEQFF.